This T cell receptor (beta chain) was captured by sequencing in a study of Ad26.COV2.S vaccination and SARS-CoV-2 variants. Study-wide context: Doses of Ad26.COV2.S were injected into muscle once or twice, 56 days apart. Study conclusions and caveats: While placebo recipients had lower spike-specific TCR breadth, vaccine recipients had more.

Specified treatment: around 19 received Ad26.COV2.S at low or high dose, single or two shots; roughly five received placebo; per-sample allocation not given. The samples were gathered on day 63 after the first injection of vaccine or placebo. An adult donor aged 18-55 years was enrolled in Boston. Looked up from germline, CDR1 is SGDLS and CDR2 is YYNGEE. V lost 4 bases and J 9 bases, leaving 10 bases between the germline ends. The CDR3 loop spans 11 amino acids. Measured with immunoSEQ multiplex PCR; TCRdb has only the in-frame clones, and not every one. The sample lists 350,000 to 600,000 clones; 89% were seen once. As concerns this clone: Antigen: not known.

This clonotype was sampled from a person aged 18-60 years who received the Ad26.COV2.S COVID-19 vaccine or a placebo. Sequenced material: peripheral blood, taken in a trial of Ad26.COV2.S vaccine versus placebo. The chain joins TRBV9 to TRBJ1-2; unclear D gene. For the CDR3, the DNA is TGTGCCAGCAGCCATCAAGGTAGCTACACCTTC. Translation: CASSHQGSYTF.